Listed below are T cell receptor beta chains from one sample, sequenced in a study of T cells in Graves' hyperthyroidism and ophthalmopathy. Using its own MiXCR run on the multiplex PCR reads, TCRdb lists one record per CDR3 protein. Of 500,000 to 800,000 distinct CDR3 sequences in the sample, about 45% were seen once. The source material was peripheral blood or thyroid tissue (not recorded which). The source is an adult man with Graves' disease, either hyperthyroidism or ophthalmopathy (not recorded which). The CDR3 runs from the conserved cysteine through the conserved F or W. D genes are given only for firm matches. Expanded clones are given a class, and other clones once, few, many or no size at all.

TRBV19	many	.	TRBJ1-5	TGTGCCAGTAGTTTTAACAGGGTTCAGCCCCAGCATTTT	CASSFNRVQPQHF
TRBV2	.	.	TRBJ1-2	TGTGCCAGCATTACATCGGGACTTCAGAACTATGGCTACACCTTC	CASITSGLQNYGYTF
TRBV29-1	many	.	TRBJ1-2	TGCAGCGTTGAGAGACGAAACTATGGCTACACCTTC	CSVERRNYGYTF
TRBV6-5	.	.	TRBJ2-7	TGTGCCAGCAGTCATTCGCGGGGAGCCTACGAGCAGTACTTC	CASSHSRGAYEQYF
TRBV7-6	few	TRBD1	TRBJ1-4	TGTGCCAGCAGCTCGAACACTTGGGGGGACAGCGAAAAACTGTTTTTT	CASSSNTWGDSEKLFF
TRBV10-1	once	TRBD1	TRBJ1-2	TGCGCCAGCAGGCGGGGGACAGGGGACAGCTATGGCTACACCTTC	CASRRGTGDSYGYTF
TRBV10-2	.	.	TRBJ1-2	TGTGCCAGCAGTTTACGGGCAGAGTATGGCTACACCTTC	CASSLRAEYGYTF
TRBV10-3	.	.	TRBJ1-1	TGTGCCATCAGTGAGTCTGTAATGGGAGTCACTGAAGCTTTCTTT	CAISESVMGVTEAFF
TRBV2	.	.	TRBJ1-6	TGTGCCAGCAAAATGGCAGAAAATAATTCACCCCTCCACTTT	CASKMAENNSPLHF
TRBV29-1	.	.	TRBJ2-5	TGCAGCGTTGAGAGGCTGGGGCAGGAGACCCAGTACTTC	CSVERLGQETQYF
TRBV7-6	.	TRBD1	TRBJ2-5	TGTGCTAGCAGCTTGACAGGGACAGTCCAAGAGACCCAGTACTTC	CASSLTGTVQETQYF
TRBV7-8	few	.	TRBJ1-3	TGTGCCAGCAGCTTACCTGGGCTGCAAAACACCATATATTTT	CASSLPGLQNTIYF
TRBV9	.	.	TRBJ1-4	TGTGCCAGCAGCCGCCGGGACGCTAATTCAGGATCAACTAATGAAAAACTGTTTTTT	CASSRRDANSGSTNEKLFF
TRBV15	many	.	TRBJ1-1	TGTGCCACCAGCAGGGAAACAGCGAACACTGAAGCTTTCTTT	CATSRETANTEAFF